Following are 9 T cell receptor beta chains from one sample sequenced in a study of blood T cell repertoires in COVID-19. The data were produced by immunoSEQ multiplex PCR, yet TCRdb's version contains in-frame clones alone and is incomplete. The sample contains 150,000 to 200,000 clones, more than 85% of which appear only once. The sequencing input was peripheral blood. All receptors derive from a young man with acute or convalescent COVID-19.

The rearrangement links TRBV5-1 to TRBJ2-1; tentative D call: TRBD1 (6 bases). The CDR3 has 14 residues. Looked up from germline, CDR1 is SGHRS and CDR2 is YFSETQ. V was trimmed by 5 bases and J by 3 bases, leaving 12 bases between them. The CDR3 protein is CASSVDRNYNEQFF. The CDR3 DNA sequence: TGCGCCAGCAGTGTGGACAGAAACTACAATGAGCAGTTCTTC.

The chain has TRBV19 and TRBJ1-2; 9 nucleotides agree with TRBD1. V lost 4 bases and J lost 3; bases outside the gene matches: 3. The CDR3 length is 14 residues. The germline V gene has CDR1 LNHDA and CDR2 SQIVND (reference sequence). In DNA form, the CDR3 reads TGTGCCAGTAGTACTTGGGACAGGGACTATGGCTACACCTTC. Translating it yields CASSTWDRDYGYTF.

This chain joins TRBV7-7 and TRBJ2-2; D is undetermined. The CDR3 length is 14 residues. Germline V gene data show CDR1 as SSHAT and CDR2 as FNYEAQ (reference sequence). V lost 2 bases and J lost 2, with 6 bases in between. The CDR3 reads CASSLRGNTGELFF. In DNA, the CDR3 is TGTGCCAGCAGCTTACGAGGAAACACCGGGGAGCTGTTTTTT.

The chain has TRBV7-2 and TRBJ1-2; a weak D match, TRBD1 (6 bases). CDR3 length equals 14 residues. The germline CDR1 and CDR2 sequences are SGHTA and FQGNSA. V lost 5 bases, J lost 6 bases, and 16 bases lay in between. CDR3 residues: CASSQVIAGDGYTF. CDR3 sequence (DNA): TGTGCCAGCAGCCAAGTCATCGCAGGGGATGGCTACACCTTC.

This clone appeared a few times. This chain joins TRBV25-1 and TRBJ2-1; 7 bases fit TRBD2. This CDR3 region has 14 residues. Looked up from germline, CDR1 is MGHDK and CDR2 is SYGVNS. V dropped 5 bases and J dropped 5; count of bases not matched to a gene: 6. Written as DNA, the CDR3 is TGTGCCAGCAGTCTACCGGGACTAAACAATGAGCAGTTCTTC. It translates to CASSLPGLNNEQFF.

Only one count was recorded for this clone. CDR3 sequence reads: CASSPGQGDSFGYTF. CDR3 in DNA: TGTGCCAGCAGCCCGGGACAGGGGGACTCGTTTGGCTACACCTTC. V is TRBV3-1 (or the pseudogene TRBV3-2) and J is TRBJ1-2; TRBD1 aligns across 11 bases. Unmatched junction bases numbered 8, after V lost 4 bases and J lost 7 bases. The V gene's germline CDR1 is LGHDT and CDR2 YNNKEL (reference sequence). The CDR3 length is 15 residues.

V is TRBV2 and J is TRBJ2-1, with 12 bases identical to TRBD2. The CDR3 is 15 amino acids. With 7 bases clipped from V and 5 bases from J, the junction kept 6 bases outside the gene matches. The germline V gene encodes CDR1 SNHLY and CDR2 FYNNEI. CDR3 loop: CASKGRLAGDNEQFF. CDR3 DNA: TGTGCCAGCAAGGGGAGACTAGCGGGGGACAATGAGCAGTTCTTC.

V is TRBV5-1 and J is TRBJ2-2; possibly TRBD1 for D (5 bases). V lost 5 bases and J lost 6, with 14 bases in between. Germline V gives CDR1 SGHRS, CDR2 YFSETQ. The CDR3 covers 14 residues. For the CDR3, the DNA is TGCGCCAGCAGACCAGTCCCCAGGGCCGGGGAGCTGTTTTTT. It translates to CASRPVPRAGELFF. Filled out from reference TRBV5-1 and TRBJ2-2, the complete variable domain reads KAGVTQTPRYLIKTRGQQVTLSCSPISGHRSVSWYQQTPGQGLQFLFEYFSETQRNKGNFPGRFSGRQFSNSRSEMNVSTLELGDSALYLCASRPVPRAGELFFGEGSRLTVL.

This sequence joins TRBV19 and TRBJ1-6; 8 nucleotides agree with TRBD1. The CDR3 runs to 14 residues. J was trimmed by 10 bases and V by 5 bases; bases with no gene match: 7. Germline lookup yields CDR1 LNHDA and CDR2 SQIVND (reference sequence). This CDR3 is CASSASDRGSPLHF. The DNA of the CDR3 is TGTGCCAGTAGTGCATCAGACAGGGGATCACCCCTCCACTTT. The full variable domain, with the rest looked up from reference TRBV19 and TRBJ1-6, is DGGITQSPKYLFRKEGQNVTLSCEQNLNHDAMYWYRQDPGQGLRLIYYSQIVNDFQKGDIAEGYSVSREKKESFPLTVTSAQKNPTAFYLCASSASDRGSPLHFGNGTRLTVT.